This T cell receptor beta chain came from a study of blood T cells in healthy people across ages. General study findings and limits: Naive T cell percentage showed a strong correlation with the diversity of TCR beta.

The V end was cut by 2 bases, the J end by 6 bases, with 20 bases between. This CDR3 has 17 residues. Germline V gives CDR1 MNHEY, CDR2 SVGEGT. Only a few counts were recorded for this clonotype. Its antigen is undetermined. Together with a sample-barcoded 5' primer, a J-beta primer mix was included in a second PCR lasting 7 to 11 cycles. Each TCR beta cDNA got a 12-nucleotide random molecular identifier. Using its own MiXCR run on the 5' RACE reads, TCRdb lists one record per CDR3 protein. The sample consists of more than 1 million distinct CDR3 sequences, more than 40% of them appearing once. Healthy Caucasians from Russia aged roughly 6 to 95 served as donors.

V and J are TRBV6-2 or TRBV6-3 and TRBJ2-1, with D possibly being TRBD1 or TRBD2 (5 bases each). The TCR originated in a woman aged 60 to 75 in good health. The sample was blood. In DNA form, the CDR3 reads TGTGCCAGCAGTTACGAACTGACCGGGACGGGGAGCAATGAGCAGTTCTTC. It specifies CASSYELTGTGSNEQFF.